This T cell receptor beta chain comes out of a study of beta chain features in type 1 diabetes. Points from the study as a whole: Insertions at VDJ junctions were less frequent in type 1 diabetes patients. These patients also deleted more nucleotides at the same junctions. All four CD4+ subsets of Type 1 diabetes patients contained TCRB CDR3s that were moderately but significantly shorter.

With respect to this clone: The antigen is not known.

The CDR3 is 14 residues long. Germline trimming cut 2 bases from V and 10 bases from J; bases unmatched to any gene: 5. The germline V gene has CDR1 KGHSH and CDR2 LQKENI. Investigators reverse transcribed all isolated RNA, so they sequenced expressed TCRB transcripts. Sequencing used immunoSEQ multiplex PCR; TCRdb keeps in-frame clones, though not all of them. The sample consists of 300,000 to 350,000 clones, roughly 14% of them appearing once. Sequencing was carried out using naive CD4+ T cells from blood. V usage is TRBV18 and J usage is TRBJ2-1; 10 nucleotides align to TRBD2. This receptor was obtained from a woman younger than 30 with type 1 diabetes. CDR3 sequence reads: CASSPETSGREQFF. The CDR3 DNA sequence: TGTGCCAGCTCACCAGAGACTAGCGGGCGAGAGCAGTTCTTC.